This record looks at one TCR beta chain sequence and its context. Its cognate antigen is unknown. The data originate from a study of T cells after yellow fever vaccination. Study at large: Preparation of the low-cell-number fractions used SMART-Seq v4 Ultra Low Input. General study points: The secondary response showed a weaker magnitude and a faster peak, day 5 versus 15. Post-booster reappearance was seen for most primary-vaccination clones (about 95% CD4, 85% to 90% CD8). Just a small share of clonotypes turned up in the CD4 compartment as well as the CD8 compartment.

The CDR3 length is 13 residues. CDR1 SQVTM and CDR2 ANQGSEA come from the germline V gene. Trimming shortened V by 3 bases and J by 8 bases, and 14 bases separated the two germline ends. TCRdb re-derived calls from the 5' RACE reads in MiXCR, one entry per CDR3 protein. This table holds some 170,000 distinct CDR3 sequences, approximately 9.9% found once. The sequence came from a man in his late teens or twenties who received the YFV17D yellow fever vaccine. This chain connects TRBV29-1 to TRBJ2-1; TRBD1 might be the D (6 bases). The starting material was CD8+ T cells sorted from PBMCs, obtained 45 days after the yellow fever booster vaccination. CDR3 in amino acids: CSVELTGIDEQFF. The CDR3 bases are TGCAGCGTTGAGTTGACAGGAATCGATGAGCAGTTCTTC.